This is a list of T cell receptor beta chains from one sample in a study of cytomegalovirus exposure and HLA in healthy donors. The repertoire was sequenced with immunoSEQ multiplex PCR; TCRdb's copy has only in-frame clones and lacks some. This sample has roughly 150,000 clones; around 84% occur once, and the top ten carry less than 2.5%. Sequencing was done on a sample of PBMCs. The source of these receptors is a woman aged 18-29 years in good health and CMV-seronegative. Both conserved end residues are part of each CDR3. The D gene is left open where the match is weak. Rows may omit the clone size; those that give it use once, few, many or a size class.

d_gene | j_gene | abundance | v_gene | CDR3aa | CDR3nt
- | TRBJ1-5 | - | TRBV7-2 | CASSLGGEGNQPQHF | TGTGCCAGCAGCTTAGGGGGGGAAGGCAATCAGCCCCAGCATTTT
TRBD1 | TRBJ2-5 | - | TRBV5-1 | CASSSRGTGEEQYF | TGCGCCAGCAGCTCGAGGGGGACAGGGGAAGAGCAGTACTTC
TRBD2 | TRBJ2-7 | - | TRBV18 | CASRIGSGSHEQYF | TGTGCCAGCCGGATAGGTAGCGGGTCCCACGAGCAGTACTTC
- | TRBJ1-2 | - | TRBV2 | CASSVGTAKANYGYTF | TGTGCCAGCAGTGTTGGGACTGCTAAAGCTAACTATGGCTACACCTTC
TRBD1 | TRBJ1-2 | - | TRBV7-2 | CASSVGQAYYGYTF | TGTGCCAGCAGCGTCGGACAGGCTTACTATGGCTACACCTTC
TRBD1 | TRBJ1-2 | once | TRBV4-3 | CASSPRTGLGYTF | TGCGCCAGCAGCCCCAGGACAGGGTTGGGCTACACCTTC
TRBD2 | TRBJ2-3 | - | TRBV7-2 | CASSLSASGSFDTQYF | TGTGCCAGCAGCTTAAGCGCTAGCGGGAGTTTCGATACGCAGTATTTT
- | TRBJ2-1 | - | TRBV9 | CASSVLAGPYNEQFF | TGTGCCAGCAGCGTATTGGCGGGGCCCTACAATGAGCAGTTCTTC
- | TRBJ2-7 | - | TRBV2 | CASSDRGGVGEQYF | TGTGCCAGCAGTGATCGTGGCGGGGTAGGTGAGCAGTACTTC
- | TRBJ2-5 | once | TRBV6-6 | CASSLAGAQETQYF | TGTGCCAGCAGTCTAGCAGGGGCGCAAGAGACCCAGTACTTC
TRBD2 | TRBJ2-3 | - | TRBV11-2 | CASSLLAGGLTDTQYF | TGTGCCAGCAGCCTCCTAGCGGGGGGACTCACAGATACGCAGTATTTT
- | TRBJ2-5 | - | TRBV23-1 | CASSQSVGRKTQYF | TGCGCCAGCAGTCAATCGGTAGGGAGGAAGACCCAGTACTTC
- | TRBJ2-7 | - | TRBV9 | CASSVGQVTSYEQYF | TGTGCCAGCAGCGTAGGTCAGGTTACGTCCTACGAGCAGTACTTC
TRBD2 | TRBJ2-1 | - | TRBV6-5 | CASSWTSGGTYNEQFF | TGTGCCAGCAGTTGGACTAGCGGGGGGACCTACAATGAGCAGTTCTTC
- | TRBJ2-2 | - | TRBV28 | CASSPTNTGELFF | TGTGCCAGCAGTCCCACAAACACCGGGGAGCTGTTTTTT
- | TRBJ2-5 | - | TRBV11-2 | CASSSSGPGTQYF | TGTGCCAGCAGCTCGAGCGGGCCGGGGACCCAGTACTTC
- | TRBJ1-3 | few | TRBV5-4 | CASSLMGATGNTIYF | TGTGCCAGCAGCCTCATGGGGGCAACTGGAAACACCATATATTTT
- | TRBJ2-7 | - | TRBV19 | CASSIWGDSYEQYF | TGTGCCAGTAGTATTTGGGGGGACTCCTACGAGCAGTACTTC
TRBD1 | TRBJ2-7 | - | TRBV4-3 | CASSQDRTPDRGLSYEQYF | TGCGCCAGCAGCCAAGACCGCACCCCTGACAGGGGGCTCTCCTACGAGCAGTACTTC
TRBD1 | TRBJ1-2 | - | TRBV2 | CAGSTRGQGPYGYTF | TGTGCCGGCTCAACCAGGGGGCAGGGTCCCTATGGCTACACCTTC
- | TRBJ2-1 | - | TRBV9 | CASSVGGGSNNEQFF | TGTGCCAGCAGCGTAGGAGGTGGGAGCAACAATGAGCAGTTCTTC
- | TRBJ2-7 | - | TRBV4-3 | CASPRRGCEQYF | TGCGCCAGTCCACGCCGGGGGTGCGAGCAGTACTTC
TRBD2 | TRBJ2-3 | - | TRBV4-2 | CASSRTSGGSTSTDTQYF | TGTGCCAGCAGCCGCACTAGCGGGGGGTCCACTAGCACAGATACGCAGTATTTT
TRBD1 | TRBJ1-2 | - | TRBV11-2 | CASSPIRGEVSYGYTF | TGTGCCAGCAGCCCTATCAGGGGGGAAGTTTCCTATGGCTACACCTTC
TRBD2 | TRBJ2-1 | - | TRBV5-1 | CASSLGLADFNEQFF | TGCGCCAGCAGCTTGGGACTAGCGGACTTCAATGAGCAGTTCTTC
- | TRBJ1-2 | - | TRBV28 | CASSLGRYVGNYGYTF | TGTGCCAGCAGTTTGGGGAGGTACGTCGGAAACTATGGCTACACCTTC
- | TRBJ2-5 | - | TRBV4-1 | CASSQLGLVKETQYF | TGCGCCAGCAGCCAATTGGGGCTAGTTAAAGAGACCCAGTACTTC
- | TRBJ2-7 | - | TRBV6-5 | CASSYPGCEQYF | TGTGCCAGCAGTTACCCCGGGTGCGAGCAGTACTTC
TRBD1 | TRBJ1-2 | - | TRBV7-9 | CASSPTPGQGRIGYTF | TGTGCCAGCAGCCCCACTCCGGGACAGGGAAGAATTGGCTACACCTTC
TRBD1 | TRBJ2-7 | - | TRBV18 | CASSPGGGQGFAYEQYF | TGTGCCAGCTCACCAGGTGGAGGACAGGGGTTTGCCTACGAGCAGTACTTC
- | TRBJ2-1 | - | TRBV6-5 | CASGRGPAYNEQFF | TGTGCCAGCGGGCGGGGACCCGCCTACAATGAGCAGTTCTTC
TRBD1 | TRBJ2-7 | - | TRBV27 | CASGWDSSSYEQYF | TGTGCCAGCGGGTGGGACAGTAGCTCCTACGAGCAGTACTTC
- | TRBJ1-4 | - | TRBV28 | CASSSPIASEKLFF | TGTGCCAGCAGTTCCCCCATCGCGAGTGAAAAACTGTTTTTT
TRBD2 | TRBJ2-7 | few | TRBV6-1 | CASSASASGADEQYF | TGTGCCAGCAGTGCTTCGGCTAGCGGGGCGGACGAGCAGTACTTC
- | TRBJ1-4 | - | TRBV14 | CASSQGHPFRGELFF | TGTGCCAGCAGCCAAGGACACCCGTTCAGGGGCGAACTGTTTTTT
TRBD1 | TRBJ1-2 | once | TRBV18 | CASSPTQTGDLGYTF | TGTGCCAGCTCACCAACTCAGACAGGGGACTTGGGCTACACCTTC
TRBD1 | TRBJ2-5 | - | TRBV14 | CASSKGTELDLYQYF | TGTGCCAGCAGCAAAGGGACAGAGCTTGATTTATACCAGTACTTC